This TCR beta chain emerged from a study of T cell responses to AZD1222 COVID-19 vaccine (dated by TCRdb to 2020 to 2023). In terms of the full investigation: AZD1222 recipients given second doses at about 4 weeks or at about 12 weeks were pooled, since spike-specific TCR depth and breadth were not found to differ between the two schedules. TCR sequencing was performed for fewer than 250 trial participants, of whom roughly 200 were given two doses of AZD1222 and around 26 were given two doses of MenACWY control vaccine. Trial participants were enrolled into age subgroups of 18-55, 56-69 and 70-plus years, which contained about 150, 28 and 57 TCR-sequenced participants, respectively.

Reading the germline V gene gives CDR1 SGHTA and CDR2 FQGNSA. There are 13 amino acids in the CDR3, from cysteine to phenylalanine inclusive. The DNA shown is the 39-base CDR3, in frame from base 1. A distance of 9 bases separates the germline ends of V and J, which lose 2 bases and 5 bases respectively. What the time point label conveys for this sample: baseline before first vaccination. Vaccinee samples came from UK trials COV001 and COV002, including a single-blind randomized controlled phase 2/3 trial of AZD1222 (ChAdOx1 nCoV-19) in healthy adults. For TCRbeta chain sequencing, PBMC samples were collected from trial participants at day 0 and at day 28 after the second dose. On this clone: This clone's antigen is unknown. The record has no base qualities; no much larger clone is one base away.

The CDR3 regions of human TCRbeta chains were subjected to immunosequencing. As for how the authors treated the data: Repertoire TCRs were matched against a reference library of SARS-CoV-2-specific TCRs generated with the MIRA antigen-specificity platform. Breadth was defined as the fraction of unique TCRs that were SARS-CoV-2-associated, and depth was defined as the fraction of total T cells that were SARS-CoV-2-associated. Using the MIRA data, each spike-specific TCR was mapped to the spike region that the TCR reacts to and placed in a CD4 or CD8 class. Log10-transformed breadth and depth values were compared by one-way ANOVA with Sidak's multiple comparisons tests. Imported from immuneACCESS, the table was reduced by TCRdb to in-frame sequences with V and J called. These copies leave out some clones; in studies compared against another copy, an unresolved V gene accounts for under half, and the cause of the remainder is not known. V and J calls and clone size are copied from that table; D and trimming were computed from the DNA. A total of about 110,000 clones appear in this sample, roughly 90% of them only once. Jointly, the top ten make up 3.5% to 4.5% of the sample.

Broad study findings and their caveats: Nearly half of unique spike-specific TCRs reportedly recognized epitopes outside regions mutated in the B.1.351 and B.1.1.7 variants. Vaccine-associated CD4 TCRs spanned the whole spike protein, with dominant responses in regions 160-218 and 743-854. In the small 56-69-year group, the increase in depth fell short of significance, most likely because of low power. Conclusions about previously exposed vaccinees are limited because only a handful of AZD1222 recipients were SARS-CoV-2 seropositive at baseline. Spike-specific TCR breadth and depth rose significantly after two AZD1222 doses compared with day 0 and with MenACWY recipients. Because no day 14 peak-response samples were available, the repertoires could be characterized only after the peak T cell response. Participants were mostly white British and included more females than males, and it was suggested by the authors that clonal diversity may have been underestimated.

The V gene is TRBV7-2 and the J gene is TRBJ2-5, with the D gene too uncertain to name. Sequencing was performed on peripheral blood, taken on day 0 of AZD1222 vaccination. This TCR derives from an adult in good health. The encoded CDR3 is CASSLSRRETQYF. The nucleotides are TGTGCCAGCAGCTTATCTAGACGGGAGACCCAGTACTTC.